The rows below give T cell receptor beta chains drawn from one sample of a study of graft-versus-host responses after intestinal transplantation. These receptors' antigens are unknown. The assay was immunoSEQ multiplex PCR, and TCRdb's table has in-frame clones only and misses some. The data hold about 86,000 clones, with over 80% observed a single time. The input for sequencing was unstimulated CD8+ T cells sorted from spleen or lymph node cells, taken before intestinal transplant. The receptors were sampled from a human donor who received an intestinal transplant. Each CDR3 is given without its conserved first and last residue.

v_gene	j_gene	CDR3aa
TRBV6-1	TRBJ1-4	ASNKLRGPNEKLF
TRBV5-6	TRBJ2-6	ASSPTSSGANVLT
TRBV12-2	TRBJ2-1	ASRSTSGSSYNEQF
TRBV19	TRBJ2-4	ASRTLAKNIQY
TRBV28	TRBJ2-1	ASSLGGLAGGYDNEQF
TRBV9	TRBJ1-6	ASSVAGQGESPLH
TRBV5-1	TRBJ1-6	ASSFSFSVADLNSPLH
TRBV19	TRBJ2-6	ASSITGQGWSGANVLT
TRBV6-1	TRBJ2-7	ASSEAHLVQGRVYEQY
TRBV29-1	TRBJ2-1	SVEGDRGYNEQF
TRBV27	TRBJ1-2	ASSLGGAGYGYT
TRBV29-1	TRBJ2-7	SVEVEETGSTYEQY
TRBV4-1	TRBJ2-7	ASSQAQRISYEQY
TRBV28	TRBJ1-4	ASSSPSGGPGEKLF
TRBV28	TRBJ2-3	ASSTWLATDTQY
TRBV4-1	TRBJ2-5	ASSQEGAGISKETQY
TRBV4-1	TRBJ2-2	ASSQDDGLAANTGELF
TRBV18	TRBJ1-3	ASSATGGERNTIY
TRBV5-6	TRBJ1-3	ASSSAGSFGNTIY
TRBV6-5	TRBJ1-1	ASSLPPRAGNTEAF
TRBV11-2	TRBJ2-5	ASSHLRQGSYQETQY
TRBV6-5	TRBJ2-7	ASSPSPGGPYEQY
TRBV19	TRBJ2-7	ASSGGRDYEQY
TRBV10-3	TRBJ2-1	AISEHGTSGRAGDEQF
TRBV5-4	TRBJ2-3	ASSPTSASGDTQY
TRBV5-1	TRBJ1-3	ASSKGRAGNTIY
TRBV1	TRBJ2-2	TSSPDGTNTGELF
TRBV2	TRBJ2-3	ASRALSTDTQY
TRBV7-9	TRBJ2-3	ASSLYPRGTDTQY
TRBV7-2	TRBJ2-7	ASSLSEFSATYEQY
TRBV29-1	TRBJ2-1	SVPFGTDAYNEQF
TRBV6-5	TRBJ1-5	ASSWESRDNQPQH
TRBV18	TRBJ2-1	ASSPGPPLAGEYNEQF
TRBV19	TRBJ1-1	ASSRGQMNTEAF
TRBV27	TRBJ2-7	ASSFTGVSYEQY
TRBV5-1	TRBJ2-5	ASSLGRGPETQY
TRBV10-1	TRBJ2-3	ASSDLEIPTDTQY